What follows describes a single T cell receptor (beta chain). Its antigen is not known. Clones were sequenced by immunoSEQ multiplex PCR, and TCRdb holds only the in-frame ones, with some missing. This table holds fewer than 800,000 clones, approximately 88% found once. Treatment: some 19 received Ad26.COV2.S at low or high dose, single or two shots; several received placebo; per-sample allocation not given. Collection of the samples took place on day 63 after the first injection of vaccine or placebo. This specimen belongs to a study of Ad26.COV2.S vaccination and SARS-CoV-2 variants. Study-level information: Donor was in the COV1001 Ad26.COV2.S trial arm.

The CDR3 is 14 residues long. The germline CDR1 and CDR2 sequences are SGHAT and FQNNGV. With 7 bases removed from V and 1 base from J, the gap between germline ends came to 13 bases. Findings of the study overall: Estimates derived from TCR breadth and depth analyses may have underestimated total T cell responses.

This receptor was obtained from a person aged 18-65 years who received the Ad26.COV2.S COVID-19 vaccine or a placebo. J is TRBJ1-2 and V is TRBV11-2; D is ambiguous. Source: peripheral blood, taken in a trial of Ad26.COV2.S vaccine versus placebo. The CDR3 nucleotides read TGTGCCAGCACCGCTGGGTCCTATAACTATGGCTACACCTTC. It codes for CASTAGSYNYGYTF.